This record covers a single T cell receptor beta chain. Its antigen is unknown. Just one base apart from a much larger clone, this may be a read error. V lost 0 bases to trimming and J lost 11 bases, with 11 bases between them. The CDR3 spans 12 residues. Germline V gives CDR1 LGHDT, CDR2 YNNKEL (reference sequence). The entry originates in a study of blood T cells in healthy people across ages. General study results and limits: Donors of long life had a larger count of naive CD4+ cells and greater diversity than aged donors.

It was with a sample-barcoded 5' primer and a J-beta primer mix that a second PCR of roughly 6 to 11 cycles was run. TCRdb used MiXCR to reprocess the 5' RACE reads, holding one entry per CDR3 protein. The sample has around 800,000 distinct CDR3 sequences; about 26% are singletons. This sample was also put to use in a study of T cells of mothers and their children. That study reports: RNA that had been extracted went wholly into cDNA synthesis, at around 1.6 ug per 15 ul.

The sequencing input was blood. The receptor was isolated from a boy aged 5-17 years in good health. V gene TRBV3-1 combines with J gene TRBJ2-7; D not resolved. The CDR3 nucleotides are TGTGCCAGCAGCCAAGATGCAGAGACCGAGTACTTC. Its protein is CASSQDAETEYF.